This T cell receptor beta chain was retrieved from a study of blood T cell repertoires in COVID-19. The wider study: From T cells, B-cell-depleted T cells, or PBMCs came the material, which was cDNA or gDNA.

This CDR3 has 18 amino acids. Per the germline V gene, CDR1 is LGHDT and CDR2 is YNNKEL (reference sequence). V trimming: 0 bases; J trimming: 0 bases; junction bases outside the gene matches: 6. Participants, about 18 to 89 years old, spanned 25 or so US areas. Participants' reported clinical history set cohort assignment. As originally analysed: Amplification of reference gene primers was used by the study to estimate nucleated cell counts. Data came from immunoSEQ multiplex PCR; TCRdb stores just in-frame clones and leaves some out. From that table come the V and J calls and clone size; the DNA was used to work out D and trimming. The table includes 200,000 or so clones, about 85% detected once.

The TCR sequence derives from a woman aged 30 to 39 who had recovered from COVID-19. This chain joins TRBV3-1 (or the pseudogene TRBV3-2) and TRBJ2-3; 10 positions match TRBD2. What was sequenced was PBMCs or T cells enriched from blood (not recorded which). For the CDR3, the DNA is TGTGCCAGCAGCCAAGATCGGACTAGCGGAGCCAGCACAGATACGCAGTATTTT. It codes for CASSQDRTSGASTDTQYF.